A selection of T cell receptor beta chains follows, all from one sample in a study of cytomegalovirus exposure and HLA in healthy donors. The method was immunoSEQ multiplex PCR; TCRdb's version includes in-frame clones alone and lacks a portion of them. The sample holds approximately 100,000 clones, approximately 89% seen once. Sequenced input: PBMCs. These receptors all stem from a man between 25 and 39 years old in good health and CMV-seronegative. CDR3s include the opening cysteine and the closing phenylalanine or tryptophan. D genes are given only for firm matches. Clone size is stated in some rows and not others, as once, few, many or a class when expanded.

cdr3_nt cdr3_aa cdr3_length j_call v_call clone_size d_call
TGTGCCAGCAGTTCTGGCACAGATACGCAGTATTTT CASSSGTDTQYF 12 TRBJ2-3 TRBV27 - -
TGTGCCAGCAGCCTCAGGGCAACTAATGAAAAACTGTTTTTT CASSLRATNEKLFF 14 TRBJ1-4 TRBV27 - -
TGCGCCAGCAAGGAGTGGGAGGGAAATTCACCCCTCCACTTT CASKEWEGNSPLHF 14 TRBJ1-6 TRBV5-1 - -
TGTGCCAGCAGCTTCCTAGCGGGGCGTCCCACCGGGGAGCTGTTTTTT CASSFLAGRPTGELFF 16 TRBJ2-2 TRBV7-9 - TRBD2
TGTGCCAGCAGTGGGGACAGGGGGACGGGTTCACCCCTCCACTTT CASSGDRGTGSPLHF 15 TRBJ1-6 TRBV2 - TRBD1
TGTGCCAGCAGCGTAGGGACAGATTCTAGCACAGATACGCAGTATTTT CASSVGTDSSTDTQYF 16 TRBJ2-3 TRBV9 - -
TGTGCCAGCTCGGCACGGGGCTCTGGGGCCAACGTCCTGACTTTC CASSARGSGANVLTF 15 TRBJ2-6 TRBV6-1 many -
TGTGCCAGCAGTTTGCAGGGGCGAGACGTGGGGACCTTC CASSLQGRDVGTF 13 TRBJ1-2 TRBV28 - -
TGTGCCAGCAGTGTTTCAGGGATGCCTGGGGCCAACGTCCTGACTTTC CASSVSGMPGANVLTF 16 TRBJ2-6 TRBV2 - -
TGTGCCAGCAAATACGGGAGGGAAGAGACCCAGTACTTC CASKYGREETQYF 13 TRBJ2-5 TRBV2 - TRBD2
TGTGCCAGCAGCCACAGTAGGGGAAGGGGAAACATTCAGTACTTC CASSHSRGRGNIQYF 15 TRBJ2-4 TRBV7-9 - -
TGTGCCAGCAGCTTAATGCGGGAGTACGAGCAGTACTTC CASSLMREYEQYF 13 TRBJ2-7 TRBV7-2 - TRBD2
TGTGCCAGCAGTGGCAGGGGGCAGTTCAATACCGGGGAGCTGTTTTTT CASSGRGQFNTGELFF 16 TRBJ2-2 TRBV6-1 - TRBD1
TGCGCCAGCAGCTTGATTCCACAAACCTCCTACAATGAGCAGTTCTTC CASSLIPQTSYNEQFF 16 TRBJ2-1 TRBV5-1 - -
TGTGCCAGTAGTATAGGGGTACCAGGGGAGCAGTACTTC CASSIGVPGEQYF 13 TRBJ2-7 TRBV19 - -
TGTGCCAGCAGTTCCTATCGACTAGCGGGAGCTGTAAACATTCAGTACTTC CASSSYRLAGAVNIQYF 17 TRBJ2-4 TRBV28 - TRBD2
TGTGCCAGCTCACCCGGGACAGGGGGCCAAAAACTGTTTTTT CASSPGTGGQKLFF 14 TRBJ1-4 TRBV18 - TRBD1
TGTGCCACCTCGGGAACACGACCGGGGTTAGGCTACGAGCAGTACTTC CATSGTRPGLGYEQYF 16 TRBJ2-7 TRBV5-4 few -
TGTGCCACCAGCAGAGTGGGCGCCTACAATGAGCAGTTCTTC CATSRVGAYNEQFF 14 TRBJ2-1 TRBV15 once -
TGTGCCAGCAGCTTAATGGAGGGGGGGGGAGTGAACACTGAAGCTTTCTTT CASSLMEGGGVNTEAFF 17 TRBJ1-1 TRBV7-9 - -
TGTGCCAGCAGTTTGGGCAGGGTTGCCTACGAGCAGTACTTC CASSLGRVAYEQYF 14 TRBJ2-7 TRBV28 few -
TGTGCCAGCAGTCTCCAGGGGGCGAATCAGCCCCAGCATTTT CASSLQGANQPQHF 14 TRBJ1-5 TRBV6-5 - TRBD1
TGTGCCAGCAGTTCCGGGAAACCCCTTTGGTCTGGGGCCAACGTCCTGACTTTC CASSSGKPLWSGANVLTF 18 TRBJ2-6 TRBV27 - -
TGTGCCAGCAGCCCTGGACAGGGCACTGAAGCTTTCTTT CASSPGQGTEAFF 13 TRBJ1-1 TRBV5-4 - TRBD1
TGTGCCAGCAAACCGGGACATGGCCCCTATAATTCACCCCTCCACTTT CASKPGHGPYNSPLHF 16 TRBJ1-6 TRBV27 - -
TGTGCCAGCAGGACATTACAGGCCTCGAACACCGGGGAGCTGTTTTTT CASRTLQASNTGELFF 16 TRBJ2-2 TRBV28 - -
TGCAGCGTTCCGGGACAGGGTTCACGCGAGCAGTACTTC CSVPGQGSREQYF 13 TRBJ2-7 TRBV29-1 - TRBD1
TGTGCCAGCAGCTCCTGGACTAGTTTAGGCGAGCAGTACTTC CASSSWTSLGEQYF 14 TRBJ2-7 TRBV7-2 - TRBD2
TGCAGCACGAAGGGTGGGCTAGCGTCGGGAGGTAGGCAGTTCTTC CSTKGGLASGGRQFF 15 TRBJ2-1 TRBV29-1 - TRBD2
TGTGCCAGCAGCCCCCGGACTAGCCCCACCGGGGAGCTGTTTTTT CASSPRTSPTGELFF 15 TRBJ2-2 TRBV9 - TRBD2
TGTGCCAGCAGTACCGGGACAGGGGGCATTCAGCCCCAGCATTTT CASSTGTGGIQPQHF 15 TRBJ1-5 TRBV28 few TRBD1
TGTGCCAGCTCACGCGGGATCCTGGGAGAGACCCAGTACTTC CASSRGILGETQYF 14 TRBJ2-5 TRBV18 - -
TGTGCCAGCAGCCCAAGCGGGGGACGCAATGAGCAGTTCTTC CASSPSGGRNEQFF 14 TRBJ2-1 TRBV7-3 - TRBD2
TGTGCCAGTAGTATAGTTCCCTTTGACAACAATGAGCAGTTCTTC CASSIVPFDNNEQFF 15 TRBJ2-1 TRBV19 - -
TGCGCCAGCAGCTTAACGGACAGGGAAAGCGAGCAGTACTTC CASSLTDRESEQYF 14 TRBJ2-7 TRBV5-1 - TRBD1
TGTGCCAGCAGCTGGACAGGGGCAGGAGAGCAGTACTTC CASSWTGAGEQYF 13 TRBJ2-7 TRBV28 - TRBD1
TGTGCCAGCAGCGTAGGGGACAGTCCTCTGGACGAGCAGTACTTC CASSVGDSPLDEQYF 15 TRBJ2-7 TRBV9 - TRBD1
TGTGCCAACCCGAGACAGGGGGAAGAGACCCAGTACTTC CANPRQGEETQYF 13 TRBJ2-5 TRBV5-4 - TRBD1
TGTGCCTGGAGGGACCGGGACAGGGTTTTCAATGAGCAGTTCTTC CAWRDRDRVFNEQFF 15 TRBJ2-1 TRBV30 few TRBD1
TGTGCCAGCAGCCCCGGGACAGATACGCAGTATTTT CASSPGTDTQYF 12 TRBJ2-3 TRBV7-2 - -
TGTGCCAGCAGTCGGGACTCCTCGTTGAGAGATACGCAGTATTTT CASSRDSSLRDTQYF 15 TRBJ2-3 TRBV2 - -
TGTGCCACCAGCAGAGAACAGGGGGCTCTCTCCTACGAGCAGTACTTC CATSREQGALSYEQYF 16 TRBJ2-7 TRBV15 - TRBD1
TGTGCCAGCAGCTTGTGGGAGTTCCGCAATGAGCAGTTCTTC CASSLWEFRNEQFF 14 TRBJ2-1 TRBV7-9 - -
TGCGCCAGCAGTGAGTCGGACAGGGTTTACGCCGGGGAGCTGTTTTTT CASSESDRVYAGELFF 16 TRBJ2-2 TRBV10-2 - TRBD1
TGTGCCTGGACCGGCGGCTACAATCAGCCCCAGCATTTT CAWTGGYNQPQHF 13 TRBJ1-5 TRBV30 - -
TGTGCCAGTAGTTTTGACAGGATCGCTGAAGCTTTCTTT CASSFDRIAEAFF 13 TRBJ1-1 TRBV19 few -
TGTGCCAGCAGTGTCACTTTCGGTAACGAGCAGTACTTC CASSVTFGNEQYF 13 TRBJ2-7 TRBV27 - -
TGTGCTAGTGGTCCGGGGGGGAACACCGGGGAGCTGTTTTTT CASGPGGNTGELFF 14 TRBJ2-2 TRBV12-5 - TRBD2
TGTGCCTGGAGTGTACAGGGCACGTCCTACAATGAGCAGTTCTTC CAWSVQGTSYNEQFF 15 TRBJ2-1 TRBV30 - -
TGTGCCTGGAGTGAGGACAGGGGTGATGGCTACACCTTC CAWSEDRGDGYTF 13 TRBJ1-2 TRBV30 - TRBD1
TGTGCCAGCAGTGAGACTAGCGGGGGGAGCGATACGCAGTATTTT CASSETSGGSDTQYF 15 TRBJ2-3 TRBV6-4 few TRBD2
TGCGCCAGCAGTTATCAGGGGGCGAGCAATCAGCCCCAGCATTTT CASSYQGASNQPQHF 15 TRBJ1-5 TRBV5-1 - TRBD1
TGTGCCAGCAGCACCCGGGGGAATGAAAAACTGTTTTTT CASSTRGNEKLFF 13 TRBJ1-4 TRBV5-4 - -
TGCGCCAGCAGCCAAGATCCTGGCAGGGGAACTTACGAGCAGTACTTC CASSQDPGRGTYEQYF 16 TRBJ2-7 TRBV4-1 - -
TGTGCCAGCGGACCCCTGGGACAGGGCACTGAAGCTTTCTTT CASGPLGQGTEAFF 14 TRBJ1-1 TRBV11-2 - TRBD1
TGTGCCAGCATCCTCATAGCGGGGGGGGATGAGCAGTTCTTC CASILIAGGDEQFF 14 TRBJ2-1 TRBV7-9 - TRBD2
TGTGCCAGCAGCGTCCCAGGGGCCAGCTATGGCTACACCTTC CASSVPGASYGYTF 14 TRBJ1-2 TRBV9 - -
TGTGCCAGCAGTGAAGCGGCGCTAGCTCCGGGGGATGAGCAGTTCTTC CASSEAALAPGDEQFF 16 TRBJ2-1 TRBV2 - -